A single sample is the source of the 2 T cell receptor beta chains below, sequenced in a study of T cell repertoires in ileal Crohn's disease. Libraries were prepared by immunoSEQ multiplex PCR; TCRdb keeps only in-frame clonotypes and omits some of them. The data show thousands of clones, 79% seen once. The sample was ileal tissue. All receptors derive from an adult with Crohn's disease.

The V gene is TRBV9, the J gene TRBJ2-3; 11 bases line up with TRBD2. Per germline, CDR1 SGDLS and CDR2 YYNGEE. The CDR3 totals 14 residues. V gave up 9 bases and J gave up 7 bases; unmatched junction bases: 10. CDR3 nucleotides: TGTGCCACCTCAACTAGCGGGGGCGGGAATACGCAGTATTTT. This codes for CATSTSGGGNTQYF.

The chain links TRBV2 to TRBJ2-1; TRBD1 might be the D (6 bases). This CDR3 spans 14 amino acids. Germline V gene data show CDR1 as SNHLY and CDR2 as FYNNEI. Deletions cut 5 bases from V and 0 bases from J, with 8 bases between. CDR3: CASSTRGSYNEQFF. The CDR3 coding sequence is TGTGCCAGCAGTACCAGGGGCTCCTACAATGAGCAGTTCTTC.